This paragraph covers one T cell receptor beta chain sequence. These data come from a study of naive CD8 T cells in extremely preterm neonates. The assay was immunoSEQ multiplex PCR, and TCRdb's table has in-frame clones only and misses some. The data show 6,500 to 9,000 clones, around 98% seen once. The sample holds sorted live naive CD8+ CD45RA+CCR7+ T cells. V was clipped by 0 bases and J by 5 bases, with 14 bases between them. Germline values: CDR1 SGHDT, CDR2 YYEEEE. The CDR3 has 15 residues. The sequencing sample was made of naive CD8+ T cells from blood. V gene TRBV5-6 combines with J gene TRBJ1-1; maybe TRBD1 (6 bases). The clonotype comes from a human donor in good health. CDR3 bases: TGTGCCAGCAGCTTGGGGCCAGGGGAGCGGACTGAAGCTTTCTTT. This translates into CASSLGPGERTEAFF. Looking up the rest from reference TRBV5-6 and TRBJ1-1 gives the full variable domain: DAGVTQSPTHLIKTRGQQVTLRCSPKSGHDTVSWYQQALGQGPQFIFQYYEEEERQRGNFPDRFSGHQFPNYSSELNVNALLLGDSALYLCASSLGPGERTEAFFGQGTRLTVV.